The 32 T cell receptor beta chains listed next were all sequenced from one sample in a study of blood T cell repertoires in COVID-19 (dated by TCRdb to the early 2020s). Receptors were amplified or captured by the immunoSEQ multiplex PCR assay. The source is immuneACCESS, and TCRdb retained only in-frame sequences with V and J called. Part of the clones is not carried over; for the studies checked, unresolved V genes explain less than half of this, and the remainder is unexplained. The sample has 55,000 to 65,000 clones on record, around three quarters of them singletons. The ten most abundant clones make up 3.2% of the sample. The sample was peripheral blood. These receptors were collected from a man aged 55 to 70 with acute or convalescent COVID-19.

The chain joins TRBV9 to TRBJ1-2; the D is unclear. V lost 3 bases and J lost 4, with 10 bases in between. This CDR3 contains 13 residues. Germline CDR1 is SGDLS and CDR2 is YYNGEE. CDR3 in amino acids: CASSGITVYGYTF. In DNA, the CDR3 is TGTGCCAGCAGCGGGATTACAGTCTATGGCTACACCTTC.

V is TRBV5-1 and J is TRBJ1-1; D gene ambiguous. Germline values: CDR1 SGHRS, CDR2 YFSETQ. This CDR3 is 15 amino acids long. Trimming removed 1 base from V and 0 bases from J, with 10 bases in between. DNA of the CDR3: TGCGCCAGCAGCTTGAACGGGATTATGAACACTGAAGCTTTCTTT. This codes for CASSLNGIMNTEAFF.

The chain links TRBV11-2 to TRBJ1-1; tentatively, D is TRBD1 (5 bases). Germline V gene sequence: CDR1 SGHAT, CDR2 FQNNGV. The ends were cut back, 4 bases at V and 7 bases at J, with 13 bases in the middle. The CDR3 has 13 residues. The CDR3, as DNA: TGTGCCAGCAGCTATGTCCGGGGGGGTGAAGCTTTCTTT. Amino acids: CASSYVRGGEAFF.

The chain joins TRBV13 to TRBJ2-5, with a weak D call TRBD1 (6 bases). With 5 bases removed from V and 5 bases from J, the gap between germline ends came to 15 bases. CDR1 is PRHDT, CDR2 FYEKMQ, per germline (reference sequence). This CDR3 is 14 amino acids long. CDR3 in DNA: TGTGCCAGCAGCGGCAGGACAGTAATGGAGACCCAGTACTTC. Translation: CASSGRTVMETQYF.

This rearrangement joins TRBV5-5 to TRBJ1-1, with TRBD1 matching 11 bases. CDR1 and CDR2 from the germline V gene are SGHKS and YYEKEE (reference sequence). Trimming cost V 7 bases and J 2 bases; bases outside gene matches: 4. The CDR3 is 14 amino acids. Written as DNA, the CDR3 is TGTGCCAGCCGGACAGGGGGCCCTAACACTGAAGCTTTCTTT. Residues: CASRTGGPNTEAFF.

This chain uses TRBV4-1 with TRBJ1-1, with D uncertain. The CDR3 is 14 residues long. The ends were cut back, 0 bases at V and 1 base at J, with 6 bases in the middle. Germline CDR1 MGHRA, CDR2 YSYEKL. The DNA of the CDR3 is TGCGCCAGCAGCCAAGATGAGGGGAACACTGAAGCTTTCTTT. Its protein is CASSQDEGNTEAFF.

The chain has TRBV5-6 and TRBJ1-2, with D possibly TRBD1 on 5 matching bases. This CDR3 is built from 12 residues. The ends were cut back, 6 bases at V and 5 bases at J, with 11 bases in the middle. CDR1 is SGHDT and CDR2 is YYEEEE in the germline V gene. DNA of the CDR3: TGTGCCAGCAACTTAGGGGTTTATGGCTACACCTTC. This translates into CASNLGVYGYTF. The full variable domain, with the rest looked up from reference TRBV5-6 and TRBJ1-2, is DAGVTQSPTHLIKTRGQQVTLRCSPKSGHDTVSWYQQALGQGPQFIFQYYEEEERQRGNFPDRFSGHQFPNYSSELNVNALLLGDSALYLCASNLGVYGYTFGSGTRLTVV.

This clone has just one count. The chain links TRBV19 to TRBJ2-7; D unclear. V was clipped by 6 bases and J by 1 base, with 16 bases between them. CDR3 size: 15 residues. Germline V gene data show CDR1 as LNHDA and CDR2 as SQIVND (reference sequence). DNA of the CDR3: TGTGCCAGTAGCCCTCCGGCGGCGAGGTCCTACGAGCAGTACTTC. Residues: CASSPPAARSYEQYF.

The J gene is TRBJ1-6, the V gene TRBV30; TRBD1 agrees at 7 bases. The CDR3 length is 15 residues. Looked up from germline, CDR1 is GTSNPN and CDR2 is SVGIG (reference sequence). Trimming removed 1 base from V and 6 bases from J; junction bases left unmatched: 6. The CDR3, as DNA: TGTGCCTGGAGTGGCCGGGACAGCCTTAATTCACCCCTCCACTTT. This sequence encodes CAWSGRDSLNSPLHF.

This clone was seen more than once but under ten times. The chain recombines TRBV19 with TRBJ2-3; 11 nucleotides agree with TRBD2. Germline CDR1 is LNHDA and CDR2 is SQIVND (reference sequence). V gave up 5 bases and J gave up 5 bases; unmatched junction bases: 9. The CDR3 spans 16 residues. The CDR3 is CASSSLAGGPIDTQYF. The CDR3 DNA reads TGTGCCAGTAGTTCCTTAGCGGGGGGGCCGATAGATACGCAGTATTTT.

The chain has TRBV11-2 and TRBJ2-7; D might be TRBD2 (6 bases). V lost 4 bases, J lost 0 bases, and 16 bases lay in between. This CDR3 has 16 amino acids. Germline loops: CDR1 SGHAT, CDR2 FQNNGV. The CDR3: CASSSVRDGSSYEQYF. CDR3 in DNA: TGTGCCAGCAGCTCCGTCCGGGACGGGAGCTCCTACGAGCAGTACTTC.

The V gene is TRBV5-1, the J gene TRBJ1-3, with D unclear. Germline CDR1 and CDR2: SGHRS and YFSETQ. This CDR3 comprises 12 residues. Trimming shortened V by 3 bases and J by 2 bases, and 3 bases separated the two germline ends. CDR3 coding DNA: TGCGCCAGCAGCTCCGCTGGAAACACCATATATTTT. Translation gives CASSSAGNTIYF.

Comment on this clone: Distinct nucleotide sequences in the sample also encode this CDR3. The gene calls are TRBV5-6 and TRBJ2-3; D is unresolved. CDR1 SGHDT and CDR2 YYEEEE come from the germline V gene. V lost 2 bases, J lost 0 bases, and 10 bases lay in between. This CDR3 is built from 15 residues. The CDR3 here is CASSFGAVSTDTQYF. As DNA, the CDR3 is TGTGCCAGCAGCTTTGGAGCCGTTAGCACAGATACGCAGTATTTT. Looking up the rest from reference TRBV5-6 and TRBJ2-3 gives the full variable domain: DAGVTQSPTHLIKTRGQQVTLRCSPKSGHDTVSWYQQALGQGPQFIFQYYEEEERQRGNFPDRFSGHQFPNYSSELNVNALLLGDSALYLCASSFGAVSTDTQYFGPGTRLTVL.

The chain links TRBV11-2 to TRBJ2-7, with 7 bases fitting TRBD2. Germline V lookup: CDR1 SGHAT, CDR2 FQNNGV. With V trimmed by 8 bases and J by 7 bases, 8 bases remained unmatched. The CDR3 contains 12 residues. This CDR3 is CASYGGLGEQYF. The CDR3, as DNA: TGTGCCAGCTACGGGGGGTTAGGGGAGCAGTACTTC.

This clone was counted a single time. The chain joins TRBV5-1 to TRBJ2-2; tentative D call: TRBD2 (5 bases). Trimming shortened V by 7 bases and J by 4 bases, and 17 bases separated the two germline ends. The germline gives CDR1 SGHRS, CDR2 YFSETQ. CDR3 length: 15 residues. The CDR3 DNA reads TGCGCCAGCCGCGGGCAGGTACTAGGCACCGGGGAGCTGTTTTTT. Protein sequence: CASRGQVLGTGELFF.

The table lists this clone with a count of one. CDR3 nucleotide sequence: TGTGCCAGCAGTGAAGCGCAGGATACGCAGTATTTT. It yields the protein CASSEAQDTQYF. The chain joins TRBV2 to TRBJ2-3; no definite D call. V shed 0 bases and J shed 6 bases, with 4 bases lying between them. The CDR3 extends over 12 amino acids. CDR1 is SNHLY, CDR2 FYNNEI, per germline. Looking up the rest from reference TRBV2 and TRBJ2-3 gives the full variable domain: EPEVTQTPSHQVTQMGQEVILRCVPISNHLYFYWYRQILGQKVEFLVSFYNNEISEKSEIFDDQFSVERPDGSNFTLKIRSTKLEDSAMYFCASSEAQDTQYFGPGTRLTVL.

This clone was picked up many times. This CDR3 is CASSLMEGTEQFF. CDR3 in DNA: TGTGCCAGCAGCTTAATGGAGGGGACTGAGCAGTTCTTC. V usage is TRBV7-2 and J usage is TRBJ2-1, with D perhaps matching TRBD2 (6 bases). Trimming took off 2 bases at V and 9 bases at J, with 11 bases between the two ends. Germline V lookup: CDR1 SGHTA, CDR2 FQGNSA. The CDR3 totals 13 residues.

As DNA, the CDR3 is TGTGCCAGCAGACAGGGTATTGAAAAACTGTTTTTT. Translating gives CASRQGIEKLFF. This rearrangement joins TRBV25-1 to TRBJ1-4; D is perhaps TRBD1 (6 bases). Germline V CDR1 and CDR2: MGHDK, SYGVNS. V shed 6 bases and J shed 7 bases, with 9 bases lying between them. There are 12 residues in the CDR3.

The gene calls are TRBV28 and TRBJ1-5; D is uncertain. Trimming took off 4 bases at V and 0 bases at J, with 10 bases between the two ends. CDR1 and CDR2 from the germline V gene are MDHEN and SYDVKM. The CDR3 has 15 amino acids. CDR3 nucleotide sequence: TGTGCCAGCAGTTCACACAGCTCTAGCAATCAGCCCCAGCATTTT. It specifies CASSSHSSSNQPQHF.

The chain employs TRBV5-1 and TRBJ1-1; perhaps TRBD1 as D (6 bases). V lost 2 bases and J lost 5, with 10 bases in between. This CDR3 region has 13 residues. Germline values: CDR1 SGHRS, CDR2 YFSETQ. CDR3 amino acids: CASSFQGRTEAFF. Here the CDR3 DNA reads TGCGCCAGCAGCTTCCAGGGGCGGACTGAAGCTTTCTTT.

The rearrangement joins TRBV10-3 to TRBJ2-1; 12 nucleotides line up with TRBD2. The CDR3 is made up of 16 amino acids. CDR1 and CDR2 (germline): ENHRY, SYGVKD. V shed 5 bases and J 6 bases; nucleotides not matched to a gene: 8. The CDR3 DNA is TGTGCCATCAGTACCCCTAGCGGGGGGGCGGGCAATGAGCAGTTCTTC. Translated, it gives CAISTPSGGAGNEQFF.

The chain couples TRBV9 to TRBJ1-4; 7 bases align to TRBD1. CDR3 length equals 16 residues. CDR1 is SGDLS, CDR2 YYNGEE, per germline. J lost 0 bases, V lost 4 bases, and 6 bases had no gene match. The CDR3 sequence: CASSTDRLATNEKLFF. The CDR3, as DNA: TGTGCCAGCAGCACGGACAGGCTTGCAACTAATGAAAAACTGTTTTTT.

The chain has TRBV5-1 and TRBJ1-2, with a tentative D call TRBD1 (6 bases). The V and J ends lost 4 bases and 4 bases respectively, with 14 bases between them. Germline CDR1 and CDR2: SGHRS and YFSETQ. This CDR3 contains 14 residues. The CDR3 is CASSPSPDSYGYTF. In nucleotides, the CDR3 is TGCGCCAGCAGCCCGTCGCCGGACAGCTATGGCTACACCTTC.

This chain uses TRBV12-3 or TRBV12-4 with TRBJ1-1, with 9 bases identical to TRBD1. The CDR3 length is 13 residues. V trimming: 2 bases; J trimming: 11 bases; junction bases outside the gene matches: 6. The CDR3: CASSLITGGIAFF. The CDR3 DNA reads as TGTGCCAGCAGTTTAATAACAGGGGGCATTGCTTTCTTT.

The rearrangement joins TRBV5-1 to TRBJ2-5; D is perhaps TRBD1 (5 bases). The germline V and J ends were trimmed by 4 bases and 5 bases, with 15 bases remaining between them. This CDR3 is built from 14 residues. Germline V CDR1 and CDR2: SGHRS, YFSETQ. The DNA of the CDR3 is TGCGCCAGCAGCCGTCGACAGCCTGAGGAGACCCAGTACTTC. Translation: CASSRRQPEETQYF.

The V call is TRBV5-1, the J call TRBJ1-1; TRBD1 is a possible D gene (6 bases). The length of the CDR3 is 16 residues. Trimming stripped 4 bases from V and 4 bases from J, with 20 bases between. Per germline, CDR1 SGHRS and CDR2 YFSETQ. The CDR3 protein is CASSNQAPGASTEAFF. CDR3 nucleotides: TGCGCCAGCAGCAACCAGGCCCCAGGGGCGTCCACTGAAGCTTTCTTT.

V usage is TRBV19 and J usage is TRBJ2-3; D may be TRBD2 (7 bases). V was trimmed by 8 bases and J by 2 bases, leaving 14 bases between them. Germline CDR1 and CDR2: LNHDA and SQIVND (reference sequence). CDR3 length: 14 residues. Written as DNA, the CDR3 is TGTGCCAGTCGACGGGGGGCGGCCACAGATACGCAGTATTTT. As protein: CASRRGAATDTQYF.

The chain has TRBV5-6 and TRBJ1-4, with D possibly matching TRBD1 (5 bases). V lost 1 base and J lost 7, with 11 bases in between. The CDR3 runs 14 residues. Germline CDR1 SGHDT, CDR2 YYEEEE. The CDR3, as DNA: TGTGCCAGCAGCTTGAATAGGGGATCTGAAAAACTGTTTTTT. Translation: CASSLNRGSEKLFF.

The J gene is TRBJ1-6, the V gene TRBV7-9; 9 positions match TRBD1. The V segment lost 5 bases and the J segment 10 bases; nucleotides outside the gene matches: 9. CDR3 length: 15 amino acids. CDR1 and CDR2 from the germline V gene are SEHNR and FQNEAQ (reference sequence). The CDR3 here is CASSPPGQGMSPLHF. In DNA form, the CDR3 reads TGTGCCAGCAGCCCGCCGGGACAGGGTATGTCACCCCTCCACTTT. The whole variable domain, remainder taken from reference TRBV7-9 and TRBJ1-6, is DTGVSQNPRHKITKRGQNVTFRCDPISEHNRLYWYRQTLGQGPEFLTYFQNEAQLEKSRLLSDRFSAERPKGSFSTLEIQRTEQGDSAMYLCASSPPGQGMSPLHFGNGTRLTVT.

The CDR3 region has the DNA TGTGCCACCAGTGACCCACTAGCGGGGTTCTATGAGCAGTTCTTC. Its protein is CATSDPLAGFYEQFF. The rearrangement links TRBV24-1 to TRBJ2-1; TRBD2 matches at 10 bases. Trimming at V came to 4 bases and at J to 8 bases, leaving 7 bases not matched to a gene. Germline CDR1 and CDR2: KGHDR and SFDVKD. This CDR3 is built from 15 residues.

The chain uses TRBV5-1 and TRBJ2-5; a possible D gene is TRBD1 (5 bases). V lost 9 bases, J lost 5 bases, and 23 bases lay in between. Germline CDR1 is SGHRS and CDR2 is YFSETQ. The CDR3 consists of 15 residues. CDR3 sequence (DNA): TGCGCCACTTCGTCCGACCTTTCAAAGGGGGAGACCCAGTACTTC. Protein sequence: CATSSDLSKGETQYF.

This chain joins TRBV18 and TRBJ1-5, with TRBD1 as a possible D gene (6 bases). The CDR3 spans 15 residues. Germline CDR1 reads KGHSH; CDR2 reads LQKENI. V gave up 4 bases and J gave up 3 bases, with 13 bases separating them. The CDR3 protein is CASSREQGANQPQHF. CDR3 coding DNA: TGTGCCAGCTCACGCGAACAGGGCGCCAATCAGCCCCAGCATTTT.